The rows below give T cell receptor beta chains drawn from one sample of a study of blood T cell repertoires in COVID-19. TCRdb's table, derived via immunoSEQ multiplex PCR, lists solely in-frame clones and lacks some. The data show 100,000 to 150,000 clones, with 75% to 90% seen just once and less than 2% held by the top ten. Specimen: peripheral blood. These receptors were obtained from a man aged 65-85 years with acute or convalescent COVID-19. CDR3s include the opening cysteine and the closing phenylalanine or tryptophan. Each record gives: clone size, D gene, J gene, V gene, CDR3 DNA, CDR3 protein. A D gene is named only where the DNA matches it firmly. The size of a clone is reported for some rows only, either as once, few or many, or as a class for expanded clones.

abundance: -
d_gene: TRBD2
j_gene: TRBJ2-7
v_gene: TRBV6-5
CDR3nt: TGTGCCAGCAATTGGGAGGGGCCCTCCTACGAGCAGTACTTC
CDR3aa: CASNWEGPSYEQYF

abundance: -
d_gene: -
j_gene: TRBJ2-1
v_gene: TRBV7-9
CDR3nt: TGTGCCAGCAGCGGAGGGGGCGCCTACAATGAGCAGTTCTTC
CDR3aa: CASSGGGAYNEQFF

abundance: -
d_gene: TRBD1
j_gene: TRBJ2-5
v_gene: TRBV5-6
CDR3nt: TGTGCCAGCAGCTTGGCCGCAGGGGGAAAAGGAGAGACCCAGTACTTC
CDR3aa: CASSLAAGGKGETQYF

abundance: few
d_gene: -
j_gene: TRBJ1-1
v_gene: TRBV6-5
CDR3nt: TGTGCCAGCAGTTTCGCCAGGAACACTGAAGCTTTCTTT
CDR3aa: CASSFARNTEAFF

abundance: medium-sized
d_gene: -
j_gene: TRBJ1-4
v_gene: TRBV5-1
CDR3nt: TGCGCCAGCAGCTTCCTGGGGGGAACTAATGAAAAACTGTTTTTT
CDR3aa: CASSFLGGTNEKLFF

abundance: -
d_gene: -
j_gene: TRBJ2-1
v_gene: TRBV19
CDR3nt: TGTGCCAGTAGTATAGCCCAGGGGGGCTCCTACAATGAGCAGTTCTTC
CDR3aa: CASSIAQGGSYNEQFF

abundance: -
d_gene: -
j_gene: TRBJ1-6
v_gene: TRBV7-6
CDR3nt: TGTGCCAGCAGTCGGGCACGGGGGGCGAATTCACCCCTCCACTTT
CDR3aa: CASSRARGANSPLHF

abundance: -
d_gene: TRBD1
j_gene: TRBJ2-7
v_gene: TRBV19
CDR3nt: TGTGCCAGTAGTATGCAGGGGGCTGACGAGCAGTACTTC
CDR3aa: CASSMQGADEQYF

abundance: once
d_gene: TRBD1
j_gene: TRBJ1-2
v_gene: TRBV6-5
CDR3nt: TGTGCCAGCAGGAGAGGGACAGGGGGTGCCTATGGCTACACCTTC
CDR3aa: CASRRGTGGAYGYTF

abundance: -
d_gene: TRBD1
j_gene: TRBJ1-4
v_gene: TRBV18
CDR3nt: TGTGCCAGCTCCGCAGGGACAGCTAATGAAAAACTGTTTTTT
CDR3aa: CASSAGTANEKLFF

abundance: once
d_gene: -
j_gene: TRBJ1-1
v_gene: TRBV6-4
CDR3nt: TGTGCCAGCAGTGACTCGGGAGGGCGGAGAACTGAAGCTTTCTTT
CDR3aa: CASSDSGGRRTEAFF

abundance: -
d_gene: TRBD2
j_gene: TRBJ2-2
v_gene: TRBV30
CDR3nt: TGTGCCTGCCCAGGCCCGGGACTAGCGGGGGGGCTTGGCACCGGGGAGCTGTTTTTT
CDR3aa: CACPGPGLAGGLGTGELFF

abundance: -
d_gene: TRBD1
j_gene: TRBJ1-5
v_gene: TRBV4-2
CDR3nt: TGTGCCAGCAGTCGGGACAGGGGAGGCAATCAGCCCCAGCATTTT
CDR3aa: CASSRDRGGNQPQHF

abundance: -
d_gene: TRBD1
j_gene: TRBJ1-4
v_gene: TRBV5-8
CDR3nt: TGTGCCAGCAGCTCCCTGTTTACAGGGGGTGGGGAAAAACTGTTTTTT
CDR3aa: CASSSLFTGGGEKLFF

abundance: -
d_gene: -
j_gene: TRBJ1-1
v_gene: TRBV5-1
CDR3nt: TGCGCCAGCAGCTTGCAAGACAGTTCAATCTCTGAAGCTTTCTTT
CDR3aa: CASSLQDSSISEAFF

abundance: once
d_gene: TRBD1
j_gene: TRBJ1-1
v_gene: TRBV6-4
CDR3nt: TGTGCCAGCAGGTCACAGGGGCTGAACACTGAAGCTTTCTTT
CDR3aa: CASRSQGLNTEAFF

abundance: -
d_gene: TRBD1
j_gene: TRBJ1-2
v_gene: TRBV10-3
CDR3nt: TGTGCCATCAGAGAAAAGGGACAGGGAGAACTTCATGGCTACACCTTC
CDR3aa: CAIREKGQGELHGYTF

abundance: -
d_gene: -
j_gene: TRBJ2-3
v_gene: TRBV7-9
CDR3nt: TGTGCCAGCAGCTTGACTAGTCCCGGGGGTACAGATACGCAGTATTTT
CDR3aa: CASSLTSPGGTDTQYF

abundance: few
d_gene: TRBD1
j_gene: TRBJ2-7
v_gene: TRBV12-5
CDR3nt: TGTGCTAGTGGTTTGGTCCCGAAGGGGGCCCACGAGCAGTACTTC
CDR3aa: CASGLVPKGAHEQYF

abundance: once
d_gene: -
j_gene: TRBJ2-2
v_gene: TRBV5-1
CDR3nt: TGCGCCAGCAGCTTGGGTCAGGGGAACACCGGGGAGCTGTTTTTT
CDR3aa: CASSLGQGNTGELFF

abundance: few
d_gene: -
j_gene: TRBJ2-5
v_gene: TRBV5-4
CDR3nt: TGTGCCAGCAGCTTTCGGGCGGGGGCCTCAAAAGAGACCCAGTACTTC
CDR3aa: CASSFRAGASKETQYF

abundance: -
d_gene: -
j_gene: TRBJ1-2
v_gene: TRBV6-1
CDR3nt: TGTGCCAGCAGTGATCTTTGGAGGACCTATGGCTACACCTTC
CDR3aa: CASSDLWRTYGYTF

abundance: few
d_gene: -
j_gene: TRBJ2-7
v_gene: TRBV5-1
CDR3nt: TGCGCCAGCAGCCGCACCTTAACTGGAGGGGCGTACGAGCAGTACTTC
CDR3aa: CASSRTLTGGAYEQYF

abundance: -
d_gene: -
j_gene: TRBJ2-7
v_gene: TRBV27
CDR3nt: TGTGCCAGCAGTACCCAGGGTACCCACGAGCAGTACTTC
CDR3aa: CASSTQGTHEQYF

abundance: -
d_gene: TRBD2
j_gene: TRBJ2-3
v_gene: TRBV10-3
CDR3nt: TGTGCCATCAGAGGCGGGGGACTCTCTAGCACAGATACGCAGTATTTT
CDR3aa: CAIRGGGLSSTDTQYF

abundance: -
d_gene: -
j_gene: TRBJ1-2
v_gene: TRBV5-1
CDR3nt: TGCGCCAGCACGTTAGACAGTAACTATGGCTACACCTTC
CDR3aa: CASTLDSNYGYTF

abundance: -
d_gene: -
j_gene: TRBJ2-3
v_gene: TRBV3-1/TRBV3-2
CDR3nt: TGTGCCAGCAGCCAAGATTCGACAGATACGCAGTATTTT
CDR3aa: CASSQDSTDTQYF

abundance: -
d_gene: -
j_gene: TRBJ1-1
v_gene: TRBV28
CDR3nt: TGTGCCAGCACCCTAGGGGGACCGAACACTGAAGCTTTCTTT
CDR3aa: CASTLGGPNTEAFF

abundance: -
d_gene: -
j_gene: TRBJ2-4
v_gene: TRBV28
CDR3nt: TGTGCCAGCAGTACCCTACAGCTACTAGCCAAAAACATTCAGTACTTC
CDR3aa: CASSTLQLLAKNIQYF

abundance: -
d_gene: TRBD1
j_gene: TRBJ2-5
v_gene: TRBV24-1
CDR3nt: TGTGCCACCAGTGATTTTACAGGGGGCCGTGAGACCCAGTACTTC
CDR3aa: CATSDFTGGRETQYF

abundance: -
d_gene: -
j_gene: TRBJ2-7
v_gene: TRBV30
CDR3nt: TGTGCCTGGAGTGTACATCCCAGGACCTACGAGCAGTACTTC
CDR3aa: CAWSVHPRTYEQYF

abundance: -
d_gene: -
j_gene: TRBJ2-2
v_gene: TRBV11-2
CDR3nt: TGTGCCAGCAGCTTAGGAGGGGGATCCAAAAACACCGGGGAGCTGTTTTTT
CDR3aa: CASSLGGGSKNTGELFF

abundance: -
d_gene: -
j_gene: TRBJ2-3
v_gene: TRBV5-4
CDR3nt: TGTGCCAGCAGCTGGGGGGTGGGGAACACAGATACGCAGTATTTT
CDR3aa: CASSWGVGNTDTQYF

abundance: -
d_gene: -
j_gene: TRBJ1-1
v_gene: TRBV19
CDR3nt: TGTGCCAGTAGTACACTGTTGAACACTGAAGCTTTCTTT
CDR3aa: CASSTLLNTEAFF

abundance: -
d_gene: TRBD1
j_gene: TRBJ1-1
v_gene: TRBV18
CDR3nt: TGTGCCAGCTCCCCACGGACAGGGGGCCGGGACACTGAAGCTTTCTTT
CDR3aa: CASSPRTGGRDTEAFF

abundance: -
d_gene: -
j_gene: TRBJ2-5
v_gene: TRBV24-1
CDR3nt: TGTGCCACCAGTGGGGGGGTAGGTGAGACCCAGTACTTC
CDR3aa: CATSGGVGETQYF

abundance: -
d_gene: -
j_gene: TRBJ2-2
v_gene: TRBV12-3/TRBV12-4
CDR3nt: TGTGCCAGCACCTGGGAGGTTACCGGGGAGCTGTTTTTT
CDR3aa: CASTWEVTGELFF

abundance: -
d_gene: TRBD1
j_gene: TRBJ1-1
v_gene: TRBV5-1
CDR3nt: TGCGCCAGCAGCGAAGCAGCAGGGGGCCCTTTACGGGGAACTGAAGCTTTCTTT
CDR3aa: CASSEAAGGPLRGTEAFF

abundance: -
d_gene: TRBD1
j_gene: TRBJ1-3
v_gene: TRBV7-3
CDR3nt: TGTGCCACGCAACAGGGGGCTGGAAACACCATATATTTT
CDR3aa: CATQQGAGNTIYF

abundance: once
d_gene: -
j_gene: TRBJ1-2
v_gene: TRBV4-1
CDR3nt: TGCGCCAGCAGCCAGGCCGGGGGCTATGGCTACACCTTC
CDR3aa: CASSQAGGYGYTF

abundance: -
d_gene: -
j_gene: TRBJ1-1
v_gene: TRBV5-4
CDR3nt: TGTGCCAGCAGCACCGGGACATCGAACACTGAAGCTTTCTTT
CDR3aa: CASSTGTSNTEAFF

abundance: few
d_gene: -
j_gene: TRBJ2-3
v_gene: TRBV2
CDR3nt: TGTGCCGGCCTGGGGGGGGCCGGGGATACGCAGTATTTT
CDR3aa: CAGLGGAGDTQYF

abundance: -
d_gene: -
j_gene: TRBJ2-7
v_gene: TRBV12-5
CDR3nt: TGTGCTAGTCCCCCAACTAGTTCCTACGAGCAGTACTTC
CDR3aa: CASPPTSSYEQYF

abundance: -
d_gene: -
j_gene: TRBJ1-2
v_gene: TRBV2
CDR3nt: TGTGCCAGCAGTGGGACGGGGAACTATGGCTACACCTTC
CDR3aa: CASSGTGNYGYTF

abundance: -
d_gene: -
j_gene: TRBJ2-4
v_gene: TRBV3-1/TRBV3-2
CDR3nt: TGTGCCAGCAGTTTGTCCCGGGGAGCCAAAAACATTCAGTACTTC
CDR3aa: CASSLSRGAKNIQYF

abundance: -
d_gene: -
j_gene: TRBJ1-5
v_gene: TRBV7-7
CDR3nt: TGTGCTAGCAGCTTAGCGCGTCGGGTTACTAGCAATCAGCCCCAGCATTTT
CDR3aa: CASSLARRVTSNQPQHF

abundance: -
d_gene: -
j_gene: TRBJ2-5
v_gene: TRBV5-1
CDR3nt: TGCGCCAGCAGCTTGATGCCCAGGGGCCAAGAGACCCAGTACTTC
CDR3aa: CASSLMPRGQETQYF

abundance: -
d_gene: TRBD1
j_gene: TRBJ2-5
v_gene: TRBV9
CDR3nt: TGTGCCAGCAGCGCTTCCGGGACAGGGGGTCGGGAGACCCAGTACTTC
CDR3aa: CASSASGTGGRETQYF

abundance: -
d_gene: TRBD1
j_gene: TRBJ1-2
v_gene: TRBV7-2
CDR3nt: TGTGCCAGCAGCCCCCGGACAGGTTTATTGACCTACACCTTC
CDR3aa: CASSPRTGLLTYTF

abundance: -
d_gene: TRBD1
j_gene: TRBJ1-2
v_gene: TRBV18
CDR3nt: TGTGCCAGCTCCCCGACAGGGGAAAATGGCTACACCTTC
CDR3aa: CASSPTGENGYTF

abundance: -
d_gene: -
j_gene: TRBJ2-6
v_gene: TRBV3-1/TRBV3-2
CDR3nt: TGTGCCAGCAGCCCCGAGCGTGTGAGCTCTGGGGCCAACGTCCTGACTTTC
CDR3aa: CASSPERVSSGANVLTF

abundance: few
d_gene: TRBD1
j_gene: TRBJ2-2
v_gene: TRBV29-1
CDR3nt: TGCAGCGTTGAAGATCGGAACAGGGGCAACACCGGGGAGCTGTTTTTT
CDR3aa: CSVEDRNRGNTGELFF

abundance: once
d_gene: TRBD1
j_gene: TRBJ1-1
v_gene: TRBV7-2
CDR3nt: TGTGCCAGCAGCTTTCAGGGGGCAAGAGAAGCTTTCTTT
CDR3aa: CASSFQGAREAFF